The source of this TCR beta chain is a study of shared clonotypes between healthy human individuals. Study-level information: The plates for each donor numbered three CD4 naive, three CD4 memory, two CD8 naive and one CD8 memory.

In the authors' methods: As immunoSEQ supplied junction-only sequences (without quality scores), filtering differed. Clones were sequenced by immunoSEQ multiplex PCR, and TCRdb holds only the in-frame ones, with some missing. V, J and clone size are those of that table, while D and trimming were read from the DNA. The sample yields hundreds of thousands of clones, roughly 96% seen once. Looked up from germline, CDR1 is LNHNV and CDR2 is YYDKDF (reference sequence). This CDR3 spans 15 amino acids. V was pared by 0 bases and J by 5 bases, with 12 bases between. Positive CCR7 selection of CD45RO-negative cells yielded the naive CD8 cells, and terminally differentiated effector memory CD45RA+ cells were excluded. This clone came up once.

The TCR originated in a woman aged 25 to 39 in good health. The sequenced sample was naive CD8+ T cells sorted from blood. The genes are TRBV15 and TRBJ2-3, with D maybe TRBD2 (6 bases). CDR3: CATSREPRRGDTQYF. CDR3 nucleotide sequence: TGTGCCACCAGCAGAGAACCACGGAGGGGAGATACGCAGTATTTT.